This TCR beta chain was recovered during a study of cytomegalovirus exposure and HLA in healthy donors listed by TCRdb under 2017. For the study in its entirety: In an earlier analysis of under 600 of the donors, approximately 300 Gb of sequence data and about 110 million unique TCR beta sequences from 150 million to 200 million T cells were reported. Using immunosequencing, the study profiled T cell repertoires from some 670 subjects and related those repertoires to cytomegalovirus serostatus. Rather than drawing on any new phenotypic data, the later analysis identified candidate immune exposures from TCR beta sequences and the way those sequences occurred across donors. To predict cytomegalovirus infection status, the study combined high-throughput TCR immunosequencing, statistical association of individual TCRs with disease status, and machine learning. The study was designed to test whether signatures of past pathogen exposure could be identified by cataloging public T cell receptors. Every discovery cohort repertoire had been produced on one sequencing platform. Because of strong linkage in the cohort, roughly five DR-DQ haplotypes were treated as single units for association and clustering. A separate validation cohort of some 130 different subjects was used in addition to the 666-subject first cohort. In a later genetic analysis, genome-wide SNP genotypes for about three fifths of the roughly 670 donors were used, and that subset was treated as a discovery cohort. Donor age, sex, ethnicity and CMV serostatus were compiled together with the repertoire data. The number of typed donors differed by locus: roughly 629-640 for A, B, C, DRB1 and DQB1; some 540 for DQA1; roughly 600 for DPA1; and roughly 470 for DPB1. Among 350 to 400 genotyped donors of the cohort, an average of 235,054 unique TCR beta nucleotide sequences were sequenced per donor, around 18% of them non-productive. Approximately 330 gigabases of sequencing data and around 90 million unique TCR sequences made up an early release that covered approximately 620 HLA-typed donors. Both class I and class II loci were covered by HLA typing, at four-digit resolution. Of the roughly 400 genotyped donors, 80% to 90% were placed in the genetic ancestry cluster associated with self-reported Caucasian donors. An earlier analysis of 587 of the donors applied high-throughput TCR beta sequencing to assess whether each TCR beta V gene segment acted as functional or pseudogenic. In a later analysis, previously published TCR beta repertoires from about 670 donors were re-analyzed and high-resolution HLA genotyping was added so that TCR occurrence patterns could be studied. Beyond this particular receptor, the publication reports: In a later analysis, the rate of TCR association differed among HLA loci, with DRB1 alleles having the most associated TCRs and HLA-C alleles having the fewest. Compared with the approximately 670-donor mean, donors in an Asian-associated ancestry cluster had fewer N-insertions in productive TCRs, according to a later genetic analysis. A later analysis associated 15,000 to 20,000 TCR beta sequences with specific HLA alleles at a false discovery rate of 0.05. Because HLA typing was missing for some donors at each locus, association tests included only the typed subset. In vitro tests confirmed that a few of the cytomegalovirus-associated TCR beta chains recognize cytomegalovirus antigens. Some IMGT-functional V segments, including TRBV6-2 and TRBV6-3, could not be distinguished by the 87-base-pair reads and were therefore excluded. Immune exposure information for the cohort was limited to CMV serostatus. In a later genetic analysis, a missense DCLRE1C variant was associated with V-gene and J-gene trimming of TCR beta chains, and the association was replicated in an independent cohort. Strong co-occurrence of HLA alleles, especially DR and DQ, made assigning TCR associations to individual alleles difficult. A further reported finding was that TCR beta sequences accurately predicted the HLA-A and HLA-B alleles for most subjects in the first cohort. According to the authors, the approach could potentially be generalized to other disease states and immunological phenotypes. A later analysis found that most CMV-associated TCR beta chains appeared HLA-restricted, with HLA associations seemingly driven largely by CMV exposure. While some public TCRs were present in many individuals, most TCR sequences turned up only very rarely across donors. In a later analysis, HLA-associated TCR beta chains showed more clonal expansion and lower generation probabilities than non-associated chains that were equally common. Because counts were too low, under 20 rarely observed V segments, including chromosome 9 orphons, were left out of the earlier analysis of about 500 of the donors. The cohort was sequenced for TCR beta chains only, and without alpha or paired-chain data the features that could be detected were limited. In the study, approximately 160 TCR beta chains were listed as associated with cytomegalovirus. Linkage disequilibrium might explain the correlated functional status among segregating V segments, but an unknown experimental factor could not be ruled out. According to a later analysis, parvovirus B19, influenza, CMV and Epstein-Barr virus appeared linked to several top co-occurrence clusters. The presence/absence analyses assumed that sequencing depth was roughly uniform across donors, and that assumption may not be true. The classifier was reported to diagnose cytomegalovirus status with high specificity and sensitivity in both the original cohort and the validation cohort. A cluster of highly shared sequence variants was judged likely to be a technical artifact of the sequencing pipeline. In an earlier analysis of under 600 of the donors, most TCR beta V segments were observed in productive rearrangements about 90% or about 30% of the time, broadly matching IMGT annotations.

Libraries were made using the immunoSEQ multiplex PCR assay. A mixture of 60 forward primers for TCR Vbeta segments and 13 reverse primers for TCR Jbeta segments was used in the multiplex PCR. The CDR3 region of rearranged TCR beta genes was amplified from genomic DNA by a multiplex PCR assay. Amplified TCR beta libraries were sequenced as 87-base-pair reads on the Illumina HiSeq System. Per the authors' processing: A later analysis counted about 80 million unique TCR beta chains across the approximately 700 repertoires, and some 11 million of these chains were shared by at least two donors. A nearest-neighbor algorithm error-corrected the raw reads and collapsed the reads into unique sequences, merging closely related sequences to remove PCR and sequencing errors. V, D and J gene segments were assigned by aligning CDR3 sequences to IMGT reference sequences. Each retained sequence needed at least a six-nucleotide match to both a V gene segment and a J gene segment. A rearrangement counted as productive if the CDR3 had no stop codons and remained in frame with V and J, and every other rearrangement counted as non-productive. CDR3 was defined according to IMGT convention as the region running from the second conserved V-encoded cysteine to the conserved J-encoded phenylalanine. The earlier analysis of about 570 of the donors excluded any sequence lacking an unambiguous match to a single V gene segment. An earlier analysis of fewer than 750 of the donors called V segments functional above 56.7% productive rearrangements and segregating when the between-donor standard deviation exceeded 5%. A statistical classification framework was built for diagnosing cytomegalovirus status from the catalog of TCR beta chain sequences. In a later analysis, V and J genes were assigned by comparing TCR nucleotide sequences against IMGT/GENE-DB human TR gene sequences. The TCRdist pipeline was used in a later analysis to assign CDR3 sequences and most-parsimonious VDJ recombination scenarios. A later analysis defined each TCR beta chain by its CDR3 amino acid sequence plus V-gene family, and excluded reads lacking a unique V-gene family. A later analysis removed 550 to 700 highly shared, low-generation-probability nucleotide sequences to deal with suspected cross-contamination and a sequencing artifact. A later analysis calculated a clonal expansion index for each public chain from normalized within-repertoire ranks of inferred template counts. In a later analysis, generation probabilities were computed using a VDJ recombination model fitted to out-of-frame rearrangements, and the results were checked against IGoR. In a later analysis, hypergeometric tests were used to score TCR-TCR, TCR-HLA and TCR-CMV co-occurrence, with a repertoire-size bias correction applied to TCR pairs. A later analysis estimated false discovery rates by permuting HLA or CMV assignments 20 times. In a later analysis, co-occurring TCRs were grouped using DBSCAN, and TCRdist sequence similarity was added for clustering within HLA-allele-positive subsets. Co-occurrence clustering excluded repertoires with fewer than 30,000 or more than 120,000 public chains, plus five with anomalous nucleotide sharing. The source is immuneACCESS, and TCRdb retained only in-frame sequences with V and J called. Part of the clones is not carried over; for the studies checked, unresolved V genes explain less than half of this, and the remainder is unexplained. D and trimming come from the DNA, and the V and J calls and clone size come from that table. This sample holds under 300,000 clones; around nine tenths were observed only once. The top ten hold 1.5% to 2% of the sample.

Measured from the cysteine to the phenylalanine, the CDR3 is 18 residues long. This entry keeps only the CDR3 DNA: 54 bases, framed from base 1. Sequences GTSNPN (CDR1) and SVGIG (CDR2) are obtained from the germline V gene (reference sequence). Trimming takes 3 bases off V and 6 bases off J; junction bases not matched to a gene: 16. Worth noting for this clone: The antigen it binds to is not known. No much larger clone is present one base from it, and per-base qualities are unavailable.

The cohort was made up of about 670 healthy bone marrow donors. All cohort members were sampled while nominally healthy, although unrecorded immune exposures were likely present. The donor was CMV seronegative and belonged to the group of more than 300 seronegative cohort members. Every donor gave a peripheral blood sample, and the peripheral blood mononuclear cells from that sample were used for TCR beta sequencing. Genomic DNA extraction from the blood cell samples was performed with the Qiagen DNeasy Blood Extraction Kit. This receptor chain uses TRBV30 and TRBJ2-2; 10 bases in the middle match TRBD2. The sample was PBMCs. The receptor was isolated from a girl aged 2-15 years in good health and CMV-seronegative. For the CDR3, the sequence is CAWSLLKGLAGVPGELFF. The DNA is TGTGCCTGGAGCCTCCTAAAGGGGCTAGCGGGGGTACCCGGGGAGCTGTTTTTT.